This T cell receptor beta chain was recovered during a study of CD8 T cells in Susac syndrome. Findings and limits, study-wide: The study conceded that its TCR sequencing and HLA analysis involved relatively few individuals.

After extraction with the RNeasy kit, about 0.45 to 1 ug of the RNA was reverse transcribed using random hexamers. With immunoSEQ multiplex PCR, TCR beta CDR3 was amplified across 54 Vbeta and 13 Jbeta. TCRdb reprocessed the immunoSEQ multiplex PCR reads with MiXCR, giving one entry per CDR3 protein. In the table there are about 19,000 distinct CDR3 sequences, approximately 95% of which are singletons. This CDR3 has 14 residues. Germline CDR1 and CDR2: SNHLY and FYNNEI. V shed 6 bases, J shed 6 bases, and the junction held 5 bases outside the gene matches. A remark on this clonotype: The antigen remains unidentified.

The receptor was derived from a human donor in good health. The chain has TRBV2 and TRBJ2-7; TRBD2 matches 13 bases. The sample consisted of CD8+ T cells from PBMCs. The CDR3, as DNA: TGTGCCAGCAGAACCGGGACTAGCGGGATCGAGCAGTACTTC. It encodes CASRTGTSGIEQYF. Full variable domain (outside the CDR3, taken from reference TRBV2 and TRBJ2-7): EPEVTQTPSHQVTQMGQEVILRCVPISNHLYFYWYRQILGQKVEFLVSFYNNEISEKSEIFDDQFSVERPDGSNFTLKIRSTKLEDSAMYFCASRTGTSGIEQYFGPGTRLTVT.